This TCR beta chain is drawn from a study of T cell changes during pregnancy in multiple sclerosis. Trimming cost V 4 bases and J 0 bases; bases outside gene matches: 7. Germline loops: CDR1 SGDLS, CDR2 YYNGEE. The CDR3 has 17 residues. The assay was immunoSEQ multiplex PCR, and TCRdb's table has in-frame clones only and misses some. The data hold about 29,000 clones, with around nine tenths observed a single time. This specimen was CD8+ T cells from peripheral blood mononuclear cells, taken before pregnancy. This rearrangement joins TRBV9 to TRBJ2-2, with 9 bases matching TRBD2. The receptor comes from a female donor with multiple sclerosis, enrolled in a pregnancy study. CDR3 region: CASSSPQREANTGELFF. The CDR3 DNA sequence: TGTGCCAGCAGCAGTCCCCAGCGGGAGGCGAACACCGGGGAGCTGTTTTTT.